The 2 T cell receptor beta chains given below trace back to one sample, sequenced in a study of cytomegalovirus exposure and HLA in healthy donors. Primers: 60 Vbeta forward and 13 Jbeta reverse. Clones were sequenced by immunoSEQ multiplex PCR, and TCRdb holds only the in-frame ones, with some missing. There are tens of thousands of clones in the sample; approximately 71% occur only once, and roughly 2% lies in the top ten. The sample comprised PBMCs. The receptors were sampled from a man aged 35 to 55 in good health and CMV-seronegative.

The rearrangement links TRBV5-8 to TRBJ2-5, with TRBD2 matching over 8 bases. V was clipped by 2 bases and J by 3 bases; unmatched bases: 9. CDR1 SGHTS and CDR2 YDEGEE come from the germline V gene. This CDR3 spans 16 amino acids. The CDR3: CASSFGRRGDEETQYF. For the CDR3, the DNA is TGTGCCAGCAGCTTCGGGCGGCGGGGGGACGAAGAGACCCAGTACTTC.

The V and J genes are TRBV18 and TRBJ2-3, with 7 bases lining up with TRBD2. The CDR3 length is 15 residues. CDR1 is KGHSH, CDR2 LQKENI, per germline. V lost 3 bases and J lost 3; bases outside the gene matches: 6. CDR3 amino acids: CASSPRGGSTDTQYF. The DNA for the CDR3 is TGTGCCAGCTCACCCCGGGGCGGGAGTACAGATACGCAGTATTTT.